This T cell receptor beta chain was identified during a study of blood T cell repertoires in COVID-19. Study-wide context: Some COVID-19 samples were acute and others convalescent; all came from the United States, Italy and Spain.

Original handling: Counts of nucleated cells, estimated from reference gene primer amplification, were obtained. Assay used: immunoSEQ multiplex PCR; TCRdb lists only in-frame clones, some missing. V and J calls and clone size are as listed in that table; D and trimming were resolved from the DNA. The table includes around 270,000 clones, 86% detected once. Specimen: peripheral blood. This receptor was identified in a man between 35 and 55 years old who had recovered from COVID-19.

In nucleotides, the CDR3 is TGTGCCAGCAGTCCAGGGGGGAGGCGGGGAAAACTGTTTTTT. Residues: CASSPGGRRGKLFF. The gene calls are TRBV27 and TRBJ1-4; 7 bases fit TRBD1. V lost 5 bases to trimming and J lost 10 bases; unmatched junction nucleotides: 10. The length of the CDR3 is 14 residues. Germline loops: CDR1 MNHEY, CDR2 SMNVEV (reference sequence).